The subject of this entry is one T cell receptor beta chain. As yet, its antigen is unknown. The source of the sample is a study of T cell repertoires in cytomegalovirus infection. Whole-study findings and limits: In two of eight donors, the top clonotype was HLA-C-restricted CMV-specific.

From the reads, TCRdb called clonotypes with MiXCR, one entry per CDR3 protein. The sample contains about 900,000 distinct CDR3 sequences, roughly 30% of which appear only once. This specimen was cultured CD8+ T cells from PBMCs, taken from culture after CMV antigen stimulation. This receptor was taken from a human donor in good health (CMV status not recorded). Some clones in this sample may be carry-over from other donors' samples.

The CDR3 DNA sequence: TGCGCCAGCAGCCTATGGACTAGCGGCGGCTCAACCGGGGAGCTGTTTTTT. Its translation: CASSLWTSGGSTGELFF. The chain carries TRBV4-3 and TRBJ2-2; 10 positions match TRBD2. J was trimmed by 5 bases and V by 4 bases; bases with no gene match: 10. The CDR3 runs to 17 residues. CDR1 LGHNA and CDR2 YSLEER come from the germline V gene.